These 9 T cell receptor beta chains were all obtained from the same sample, sequenced in a study of blood T cell repertoires in COVID-19 (dated by TCRdb to 2020 to 2022). The protocol used for the library was the immunoSEQ multiplex PCR assay. TCRdb stores this immuneACCESS table with in-frame sequences only. Part of the clones is absent; in the studies checked, under half of the shortfall reflects unresolved V genes, and no reason is known for the rest. Present in this sample are some 530,000 clones, around 85% of which were seen just once. Jointly, the top ten make up around 7.9% of the sample. Sequenced input: PBMCs or T cells enriched from blood (not recorded which). The receptors come from a woman aged 55-70 years who had recovered from COVID-19.

The rearrangement links TRBV7-9 to TRBJ2-7, with 10 nucleotides matching TRBD1. Germline CDR1 is SEHNR and CDR2 is FQNEAQ (reference sequence). The V and J ends lost 7 bases and 2 bases, in that order; junction bases with no gene match: 14. The CDR3 extends over 17 amino acids. In DNA form, the CDR3 reads TGTGCCAGCACCTCGGGACAGGGGAATGGGCCAACCTACGAGCAGTACTTC. It encodes CASTSGQGNGPTYEQYF. Complete variable domain (other parts from reference TRBV7-9 and TRBJ2-7): DTGVSQNPRHKITKRGQNVTFRCDPISEHNRLYWYRQTLGQGPEFLTYFQNEAQLEKSRLLSDRFSAERPKGSFSTLEIQRTEQGDSAMYLCASTSGQGNGPTYEQYFGPGTRLTVT.

The genes are TRBV2 and TRBJ1-3; TRBD1 aligns across 7 bases. Germline loops: CDR1 SNHLY, CDR2 FYNNEI. This CDR3 has 14 amino acids. Trimming took 6 bases from V and 3 from J; bases not matched to a gene: 5. The CDR3 protein is CASRDRSFGNTIYF. The CDR3 nucleotides are TGTGCCAGCAGGGACAGGAGCTTTGGAAACACCATATATTTT.

The chain is built from TRBV30 and TRBJ2-2; 12 nucleotides align to TRBD2. The CDR3 sequence is 17 residues long. V was clipped by 1 base and J by 5 bases; unmatched bases: 8. Germline CDR1 GTSNPN, CDR2 SVGIG (reference sequence). CDR3 sequence (DNA): TGTGCCTGGAGTGGCATGTTACTAGCGGGGGGAACCGGGGAGCTGTTTTTT. Translated, it gives CAWSGMLLAGGTGELFF. The full variable domain, completed using reference TRBV30 and TRBJ2-2, is SQTIHQWPATLVQPVGSPLSLECTVEGTSNPNLYWYRQAAGRGLQLLFYSVGIGQISSEVPQNLSASRPQDRQFILSSKKLLLSDSGFYLCAWSGMLLAGGTGELFFGEGSRLTVL.

This rearrangement joins TRBV3-1 (or the pseudogene TRBV3-2) to TRBJ1-1, with 7 nucleotides matching TRBD1. The CDR3 runs to 13 residues. With 3 bases clipped from V and 3 bases from J, the junction kept 1 base outside the gene matches. CDR1 LGHDT and CDR2 YNNKEL come from the germline V gene (reference sequence). The CDR3 DNA is TGTGCCAGCAGCCACAGGGGGGACACTGAAGCTTTCTTT. Protein sequence: CASSHRGDTEAFF.

The genes are TRBV19 and TRBJ1-1; D uncertain. CDR3 length equals 12 residues. V was clipped by 9 bases and J by 5 bases, with 13 bases between them. Germline V CDR1 and CDR2: LNHDA, SQIVND (reference sequence). The DNA of the CDR3 is TGTGCCAGCGCGTATCGAGGGACTGAAGCTTTCTTT. Encoded protein: CASAYRGTEAFF. Using reference TRBV19 and TRBJ1-1 for the parts outside the CDR3, the full variable domain is DGGITQSPKYLFRKEGQNVTLSCEQNLNHDAMYWYRQDPGQGLRLIYYSQIVNDFQKGDIAEGYSVSREKKESFPLTVTSAQKNPTAFYLCASAYRGTEAFFGQGTRLTVV.

V usage is TRBV5-6 and J usage is TRBJ1-4, with 7 nucleotides matching TRBD1. The CDR3 has 16 amino acids. Germline trimming cut 1 base from V and 5 bases from J; bases unmatched to any gene: 8. From germline, CDR1 is SGHDT and CDR2 YYEEEE. The CDR3 nucleotides read TGTGCCAGCAGCTTGTTATCGGGACAGATGAATGAAAAACTGTTTTTT. Its protein is CASSLLSGQMNEKLFF.

The chain links TRBV15 to TRBJ2-7, with 7 bases that match TRBD1. The germline CDR1 and CDR2 sequences are LNHNV and YYDKDF (reference sequence). The CDR3 has 16 residues. V gave up 0 bases and J gave up 0 bases; unmatched junction bases: 5. For the CDR3, the DNA is TGTGCCACCAGCAGAGATCGGACAGGCAACTCCTACGAGCAGTACTTC. Translation: CATSRDRTGNSYEQYF.

CDR3 residues: CASSSPTGSSRSYEQYF. As DNA, the CDR3 is TGTGCCAGCAGCTCCCCTACAGGGTCCTCCCGCTCCTACGAGCAGTACTTC. V and J are TRBV5-8 and TRBJ2-7, with D possibly TRBD1 on 6 matching bases. V lost 3 bases and J lost 0, with 19 bases in between. Germline V gives CDR1 SGHTS, CDR2 YDEGEE. The CDR3 is 17 amino acids.

This CDR3 reads CASSQEEGSPPHFNYGYTF. The CDR3 nucleotides are TGTGCCAGCAGCCAAGAGGAGGGATCCCCTCCTCACTTTAACTATGGCTACACCTTC. The genes are TRBV3-1 (or the pseudogene TRBV3-2) and TRBJ1-2; no clear D gene. Germline V CDR1 and CDR2: LGHDT, YNNKEL (reference sequence). This CDR3 is 19 amino acids long. Deletions cut 0 bases from V and 1 base from J, with 21 bases between.